The 3 T cell receptor beta chains reported below all come from one sample, sequenced in a study of blood T cell repertoires in COVID-19. Profiled with immunoSEQ multiplex PCR; TCRdb holds only in-frame clones, not every one. In the table there are roughly 140,000 clones, around 83% of which are singletons. Input material: peripheral blood. Receptor source: a woman in her fifties or sixties with COVID-19, enrolled during active disease.

The chain has TRBV2 and TRBJ2-7; 7 bases are shared with TRBD2. Germline V gene sequence: CDR1 SNHLY, CDR2 FYNNEI. With V trimmed by 0 bases and J by 6 bases, 8 bases remained unmatched. This CDR3 is 15 amino acids long. In nucleotides, the CDR3 is TGTGCCAGCAGTGAAGCGGGGGACTACCTTGCCGAGCAGTACTTC. Residues: CASSEAGDYLAEQYF.

This clone showed up just once. This chain connects TRBV30 to TRBJ1-2; D is uncertain. Germline CDR1 and CDR2: GTSNPN and SVGIG (reference sequence). V lost 2 bases and J 4 bases, leaving 11 bases between the germline ends. The CDR3 sequence is 13 residues long. CDR3 bases: TGTGCCTGGAGTCCCCCCGCGGCCTATGGCTACACCTTC. This gives the protein CAWSPPAAYGYTF. The variable domain in full, completed from reference TRBV30 and TRBJ1-2, reads SQTIHQWPATLVQPVGSPLSLECTVEGTSNPNLYWYRQAAGRGLQLLFYSVGIGQISSEVPQNLSASRPQDRQFILSSKKLLLSDSGFYLCAWSPPAAYGYTFGSGTRLTVV.

The chain uses TRBV12-3 or TRBV12-4 and TRBJ1-4; D gene uncertain. V lost 2 bases and J 11 bases, leaving 6 bases between the germline ends. The CDR3 loop spans 11 amino acids. In nucleotides, the CDR3 is TGTGCCAGCAGTTTACCCGGTAAACTGTTTTTT. This sequence encodes CASSLPGKLFF.